These T cell receptor beta chains were read from a single sample in a study of T cells after yellow fever vaccination. Each CDR3 protein is one row after TCRdb ran MiXCR on the 5' RACE reads. Of 110,000 or so distinct CDR3 sequences listed, roughly 7.2% are singletons. The sequencing here drew on CD4+ T cells sorted from PBMCs, taken about 49 days after the first yellow fever vaccination. All receptors come from a man between 18 and 35 years old who received the YFV17D yellow fever vaccine. Each CDR3 is given with its conserved first and last residue. D genes are given only for firm matches. The size entry is marked missing in some rows and otherwise reads once, few, many or a size class.

d_call: TRBD1; j_call: TRBJ1-2; clone_size: many; v_call: TRBV25-1; cdr3_nt: TGTGCCAGCAGTCCGACAGGGACCTATGGCTACACCTTC; cdr3_aa: CASSPTGTYGYTF
d_call: -; j_call: TRBJ2-5; clone_size: many; v_call: TRBV7-6; cdr3_nt: TGTGCCAGCAGCTTTAATCCAGGGGGGGAGACCCAGTACTTC; cdr3_aa: CASSFNPGGETQYF
d_call: -; j_call: TRBJ1-4; clone_size: few; v_call: TRBV5-1; cdr3_nt: TGCGCCAGCAGCTTGGACCCTGTGCCGAATGAAAAACTGTTTTTT; cdr3_aa: CASSLDPVPNEKLFF
d_call: TRBD1; j_call: TRBJ1-5; clone_size: few; v_call: TRBV7-9; cdr3_nt: TGTGCCAGCAGCTTCTCGACAGGGGGCAATCAGCCCCAGCATTTT; cdr3_aa: CASSFSTGGNQPQHF
d_call: TRBD2; j_call: TRBJ2-1; clone_size: many; v_call: TRBV7-2; cdr3_nt: TGTGCCAGCAGCTTTAAACAACTAGCGGGGAAGAATGAGCAGTTCTTC; cdr3_aa: CASSFKQLAGKNEQFF
d_call: -; j_call: TRBJ2-3; clone_size: many; v_call: TRBV9; cdr3_nt: TGTGCCAGCAGCGTCATCTTCGATACGCAGTATTTT; cdr3_aa: CASSVIFDTQYF
d_call: TRBD1; j_call: TRBJ1-4; clone_size: many; v_call: TRBV5-4; cdr3_nt: TGTGCCAGCAATGGACAGGGGACGGAAAAACTGTTTTTT; cdr3_aa: CASNGQGTEKLFF
d_call: -; j_call: TRBJ1-6; clone_size: many; v_call: TRBV5-1; cdr3_nt: TGCGCCAGCAGCTCGGGTGTTAGGGATTCACCCCTCCACTTT; cdr3_aa: CASSSGVRDSPLHF
d_call: TRBD2; j_call: TRBJ2-7; clone_size: many; v_call: TRBV6-2/TRBV6-3; cdr3_nt: TGTGCCAGCAGTTTCCGGGGGGTCGAATACGAGCAGTACTTC; cdr3_aa: CASSFRGVEYEQYF
d_call: -; j_call: TRBJ2-5; clone_size: many; v_call: TRBV5-1; cdr3_nt: TGCGCCAGCAGTCGGGGTCTGGAGGAGACCCAGTACTTC; cdr3_aa: CASSRGLEETQYF
d_call: -; j_call: TRBJ2-7; clone_size: many; v_call: TRBV7-2; cdr3_nt: TGTGCCAGCAGCCCCCGGCGGAGTCTCTACGAGCAGTACTTC; cdr3_aa: CASSPRRSLYEQYF
d_call: TRBD1; j_call: TRBJ1-4; clone_size: many; v_call: TRBV4-2; cdr3_nt: TGTGCCAGCAGCCAAGGAGGCCCCGGGACAGGGGGTGAAAAACTGTTTTTT; cdr3_aa: CASSQGGPGTGGEKLFF
d_call: -; j_call: TRBJ2-3; clone_size: -; v_call: TRBV11-2; cdr3_nt: TGTGCCAGCAGCTTAGTCGAGCACAGCACAGATACGCAGTATTTT; cdr3_aa: CASSLVEHSTDTQYF
d_call: TRBD1; j_call: TRBJ2-5; clone_size: many; v_call: TRBV11-2; cdr3_nt: TGTGCCAGCAGGTCGAACAGGGGGAGGGAGACCCAGTACTTC; cdr3_aa: CASRSNRGRETQYF
d_call: -; j_call: TRBJ2-3; clone_size: many; v_call: TRBV5-1; cdr3_nt: TGCGCCAGCAGCTTCGGCGGGCGAAAAGATACGCAGTATTTT; cdr3_aa: CASSFGGRKDTQYF
d_call: -; j_call: TRBJ1-5; clone_size: -; v_call: TRBV16; cdr3_nt: TGTGCCAGCAGCCATGGACAGAGCAATCAGCCCCAGCATTTT; cdr3_aa: CASSHGQSNQPQHF
d_call: TRBD2; j_call: TRBJ2-7; clone_size: many; v_call: TRBV5-4; cdr3_nt: TGTGCCAGCAGCGGAGCGGGGGGAGGCTACGAGCAGTACTTC; cdr3_aa: CASSGAGGGYEQYF
d_call: TRBD1; j_call: TRBJ2-5; clone_size: many; v_call: TRBV15; cdr3_nt: TGTGCCACCAGCATTGGGACAGGGGAGACCCAGTACTTC; cdr3_aa: CATSIGTGETQYF
d_call: -; j_call: TRBJ2-3; clone_size: many; v_call: TRBV7-3; cdr3_nt: TGTGCCAGCAGCTTAAATCAGGGAGATACGCAGTATTTT; cdr3_aa: CASSLNQGDTQYF
d_call: -; j_call: TRBJ2-1; clone_size: many; v_call: TRBV4-1; cdr3_nt: TGCGCCAGCAGCTCCGCTTTGGGGGGGGGCTCCGATGAGCAGTTCTTC; cdr3_aa: CASSSALGGGSDEQFF
d_call: TRBD1; j_call: TRBJ1-2; clone_size: -; v_call: TRBV3-1; cdr3_nt: TGTGCCAGCTGCCGGGGGACAGGGAACTATGGCTACACCTTC; cdr3_aa: CASCRGTGNYGYTF
d_call: TRBD2; j_call: TRBJ2-1; clone_size: many; v_call: TRBV27; cdr3_nt: TGTGCCAGCAGTTTGCGGGGGGGTTCTCACTACAATGAGCAGTTCTTC; cdr3_aa: CASSLRGGSHYNEQFF
d_call: -; j_call: TRBJ2-1; clone_size: many; v_call: TRBV10-3; cdr3_nt: TGTGCCATCCGGGGGCAGGGTGAGCAGTTCTTC; cdr3_aa: CAIRGQGEQFF
d_call: TRBD1; j_call: TRBJ2-2; clone_size: -; v_call: TRBV5-1; cdr3_nt: TGCGCCAGCAGCTCGGGACAGACGAACACCGGGGAGCTGTTTTTT; cdr3_aa: CASSSGQTNTGELFF
d_call: -; j_call: TRBJ1-2; clone_size: many; v_call: TRBV12-3/TRBV12-4; cdr3_nt: TGTGCCAGCGCCCTCCAACAAGGGGCTAGTGGCTACACCTTC; cdr3_aa: CASALQQGASGYTF
d_call: -; j_call: TRBJ2-2; clone_size: many; v_call: TRBV24-1; cdr3_nt: TGTGCCACATCTGGAAACACCGGGGAGCTGTTTTTT; cdr3_aa: CATSGNTGELFF
d_call: -; j_call: TRBJ2-1; clone_size: many; v_call: TRBV7-2; cdr3_nt: TGTGCCAGCAGCTTCAATTACTACAATGAGCAGTTCTTC; cdr3_aa: CASSFNYYNEQFF
d_call: TRBD1; j_call: TRBJ1-4; clone_size: many; v_call: TRBV7-9; cdr3_nt: TGTGCCAGCAGCTCACTAGGGGGCCTGTTCGAAAAACTGTTTTTT; cdr3_aa: CASSSLGGLFEKLFF
d_call: TRBD1; j_call: TRBJ1-1; clone_size: -; v_call: TRBV23-1; cdr3_nt: TGCGCCAGCAGTCGGAACCAAAACAGGGGGCCATACACTGAAGCTTTCTTT; cdr3_aa: CASSRNQNRGPYTEAFF
d_call: -; j_call: TRBJ1-4; clone_size: many; v_call: TRBV20-1; cdr3_nt: TGCAGTGCACGGCCAGGGGCTAATGAAAAACTGTTTTTT; cdr3_aa: CSARPGANEKLFF
d_call: -; j_call: TRBJ2-1; clone_size: few; v_call: TRBV12-5; cdr3_nt: TGTGCTAGTGGTCGTTCAGGGGTCCGATACAATGAGCAGTTCTTC; cdr3_aa: CASGRSGVRYNEQFF
d_call: TRBD2; j_call: TRBJ2-1; clone_size: many; v_call: TRBV25-1; cdr3_nt: TGTGCCAGCAGTGAATATCGGCTAGCGGGGGGGCACCATGAGCAGTTCTTC; cdr3_aa: CASSEYRLAGGHHEQFF
d_call: -; j_call: TRBJ1-2; clone_size: many; v_call: TRBV20-1; cdr3_nt: TGCAGTGCTCCCGGGACGGTCTATGGCTACACCTTC; cdr3_aa: CSAPGTVYGYTF
d_call: -; j_call: TRBJ1-5; clone_size: few; v_call: TRBV19; cdr3_nt: TGTGCCAGTAGAAGGTCTATCTGGGACGGGGAAGATCAGCCCCAGCATTTT; cdr3_aa: CASRRSIWDGEDQPQHF
d_call: -; j_call: TRBJ2-3; clone_size: many; v_call: TRBV15; cdr3_nt: TGTGCCACCAGCAGAGATTTGGGGGTTCTCACAGATACGCAGTATTTT; cdr3_aa: CATSRDLGVLTDTQYF